What follows are 26 T cell receptor beta chains derived from one specimen sequenced in a study of identical twins. One entry per CDR3 protein, called by TCRdb with MiXCR from the 5' RACE reads. This table has 200,000 to 250,000 distinct CDR3 sequences, 6% to 7% appearing once. The sample was also linked to a second study, of T cells expressing NK-cell markers.

Material: CD8+ T cells sorted from blood. The receptors come from a woman aged 18-29 years in good health.

This clonotype was found many times. The rearrangement links TRBV27 to TRBJ2-2, with 10 bases fitting TRBD2. CDR3 size: 13 residues. Looked up from germline, CDR1 is MNHEY and CDR2 is SMNVEV (reference sequence). With 6 bases clipped from V and 7 bases from J, the junction kept 2 bases outside the gene matches. CDR3 bases: TGTGCCAGCAGCACTAGCGGGGACGGGGAGCTGTTTTTT. Protein: CASSTSGDGELFF.

Ten or more counts support this clonotype. The chain is built from TRBV5-5 and TRBJ2-1; D possibly corresponds to TRBD2 (6 bases). Trimming took off 0 bases at V and 6 bases at J, with 16 bases between the two ends. Per germline, CDR1 SGHKS and CDR2 YYEKEE (reference sequence). The CDR3 is made up of 16 amino acids. The CDR3 region has the DNA TGTGCCAGCAGCTTGGCCGGGAGTCCCGCTCCCAATGAGCAGTTCTTC. Its translation: CASSLAGSPAPNEQFF.

The chain is built from TRBV2 and TRBJ2-3; 10 nucleotides align to TRBD2. Trimming at V came to 7 bases and at J to 2 bases, leaving 9 bases not matched to a gene. The CDR3 is 16 amino acids. The germline CDR1 and CDR2 sequences are SNHLY and FYNNEI. As DNA, the CDR3 is TGTGCCAGCAAAAAGCGGGAGGGCCGGAACACAGATACGCAGTATTTT. This codes for CASKKREGRNTDTQYF.

This clonotype was found a few times. This sequence joins TRBV6-1 and TRBJ2-1; D is uncertain. Trimming shortened V by 6 bases and J by 3 bases, and 15 bases separated the two germline ends. Germline-derived CDR1 and CDR2 are MNHNS and SASEGT. The length of the CDR3 is 15 residues. The CDR3 nucleotides are TGTGCCAGCAGCCCCATCCTCGGTATCTACAATGAGCAGTTCTTC. Protein sequence: CASSPILGIYNEQFF.

This clonotype appeared a few times. The chain couples TRBV7-9 to TRBJ2-7, with TRBD1 matching 7 bases. The germline V gene has CDR1 SEHNR and CDR2 FQNEAQ (reference sequence). The CDR3 runs to 15 residues. J gave up 3 bases and V 0 bases, and 5 bases lay outside the gene matches. The CDR3 sequence is CASSLAPGQNYEQYF. The CDR3 bases are TGTGCCAGCAGCTTAGCCCCGGGACAGAACTACGAGCAGTACTTC.

In this sample, this clonotype turned up many times. The CDR3 loop is CASSPDGNTEAFF. The CDR3 bases are TGCGCCAGCAGCCCGGACGGGAACACTGAAGCTTTCTTT. This chain joins TRBV5-1 and TRBJ1-1, with D uncertain. V gave up 4 bases and J gave up 1 base, with 8 bases separating them. Germline assignment: CDR1 SGHRS and CDR2 YFSETQ. The CDR3 loop spans 13 amino acids.

At least ten counts were recorded for this clonotype. This sequence joins TRBV29-1 and TRBJ2-1; no clear D gene. Deletions cut 5 bases from V and 9 bases from J, with 8 bases between. The CDR3 is 10 residues long. Germline-derived CDR1 and CDR2 are SQVTM and ANQGSEA. The CDR3 DNA reads TGCAGCGTTCCTGGTCCTGAGCAGTTCTTC. Protein sequence: CSVPGPEQFF.

The chain has TRBV6-6 and TRBJ1-4; D uncertain. Germline V gene data show CDR1 as MNHNY and CDR2 as SVGAGI (reference sequence). The CDR3 is 12 residues long. V lost 4 bases, J lost 8 bases, and 8 bases lay in between. This CDR3 is CASSLVQEKLFF. CDR3 nucleotides: TGTGCCAGCAGTTTGGTTCAGGAAAAACTGTTTTTT.

This clonotype was observed at least ten times. The chain carries TRBV9 and TRBJ2-7, with TRBD2 matching 9 bases. Germline values: CDR1 SGDLS, CDR2 YYNGEE. This CDR3 comprises 16 residues. Losses at the gene ends were 0 bases for V and 4 bases for J; bases not matched to a gene: 8. The CDR3 nucleotides are TGTGCCAGCAGCGTAGGATTCGGACTAGCGAGGTACGAGCAGTACTTC. Amino acid sequence: CASSVGFGLARYEQYF.

Only one count was recorded for this clonotype. The chain joins TRBV6-5 to TRBJ2-1; D is perhaps TRBD2 (5 bases). The CDR3 is 14 amino acids. Germline CDR1 reads MNHEY; CDR2 reads SVGAGI. V was cut by 2 bases and J by 5 bases, with 10 bases left in between. CDR3 coding DNA: TGTGCCAGCAGTTACCCTGACGGGAACAATGAGCAGTTCTTC. Its translation is CASSYPDGNNEQFF.

This clonotype has more than one count but fewer than ten. The chain employs TRBV9 and TRBJ1-1, with 10 bases lining up with TRBD1. With 3 bases clipped from V and 1 base from J, the junction kept 6 bases outside the gene matches. Germline V CDR1 and CDR2: SGDLS, YYNGEE. This CDR3 contains 16 residues. As DNA, the CDR3 is TGTGCCAGCAGCGCCAACCGGGACAGGGGGAACACTGAAGCTTTCTTT. Its translation: CASSANRDRGNTEAFF.

The chain uses TRBV6-1 and TRBJ1-1; the D is unclear. In germline, CDR1 is MNHNS, CDR2 SASEGT. Trimming pared 5 bases from V and 7 bases from J, leaving 14 bases between. The CDR3 runs to 13 residues. Written as DNA, the CDR3 is TGTGCCAGCAGTCAAGGAGTCGGGATTGAAGCTTTCTTT. Translating gives CASSQGVGIEAFF.

This clonotype has more than one count but fewer than ten. The chain uses TRBV13 and TRBJ1-1; possible D gene TRBD1, 6 bases. The CDR3 is 15 residues long. CDR1 PRHDT and CDR2 FYEKMQ come from the germline V gene (reference sequence). V was pared by 2 bases and J by 6 bases, with 16 bases between. In DNA, the CDR3 is TGTGCCAGCAGCTTAACCGGGACATTGGGTGCTGAAGCTTTCTTT. Protein sequence: CASSLTGTLGAEAFF.

This clonotype was recorded a few times. The rearrangement links TRBV5-1 to TRBJ1-3; the D gene is possibly TRBD1 (6 bases). The V gene's germline CDR1 is SGHRS and CDR2 YFSETQ. V was shortened by 0 bases and J by 4 bases, with 11 bases between the two germline ends. This CDR3 has 15 residues. DNA for the CDR3: TGCGCCAGCAGCTTGGACAGGGCCCTAGGAAACACCATATATTTT. Amino acid sequence: CASSLDRALGNTIYF.

This clonotype appeared a few times. The chain couples TRBV18 to TRBJ2-1, with D possibly matching TRBD1 (6 bases). CDR3 length: 13 amino acids. The germline V gene has CDR1 KGHSH and CDR2 LQKENI. Trimming removed 5 bases from V and 6 bases from J, with 11 bases in between. The CDR3 region has the DNA TGTGCCAGCTCAGGAAAACAGGGCAATGAGCAGTTCTTC. Its protein is CASSGKQGNEQFF.

This clonotype was detected ten times or more. V and J are TRBV12-3 or TRBV12-4 and TRBJ2-5; TRBD1 is a possible D gene (6 bases). The V gene lost 6 bases and the J gene lost 5 bases, with 13 bases spanning the gap. The CDR3 length is 13 residues. CDR3 residues: CASSGDMDETQYF. The CDR3 nucleotides are TGTGCCAGCAGCGGGGACATGGACGAGACCCAGTACTTC.

The rearrangement joins TRBV5-1 to TRBJ1-2, with D maybe TRBD1 (5 bases). V was clipped by 3 bases and J by 5 bases, with 14 bases between them. Per germline, CDR1 SGHRS and CDR2 YFSETQ. The CDR3 has 14 residues. In DNA, the CDR3 is TGCGCCAGCAGCTCGACCGGGGCCTTTTATGGCTACACCTTC. Protein sequence: CASSSTGAFYGYTF.

This clonotype has ten or more counts. V and J are TRBV10-3 and TRBJ2-7; D might be TRBD1 or TRBD2, each matching 5 bases. V was shortened by 11 bases and J by 1 base, with 15 bases between the two germline ends. Germline V gives CDR1 ENHRY, CDR2 SYGVKD. This CDR3 contains 13 residues. The CDR3 sequence: CALWDQTSYEQYF. The CDR3, as DNA: TGTGCCCTGTGGGACCAAACTTCCTACGAGCAGTACTTC.

The chain is built from TRBV7-2 and TRBJ2-7; D not resolved. The V gene lost 4 bases and the J gene lost 2 bases, with 15 bases spanning the gap. Germline CDR1 SGHTA, CDR2 FQGNSA. CDR3 length: 15 amino acids. CDR3 nucleotides: TGTGCCAGCAGCTCAAAGGTCCTTATTACCTACGAGCAGTACTTC. This encodes CASSSKVLITYEQYF.

This clonotype was observed many times. This chain connects TRBV21-1 to TRBJ2-1. TRBV21-1 is designated a pseudogene. The CDR3 consists of 12 residues. The CDR3 loop is CASTYWDNEQFF. CDR3 nucleotides: TGTGCCAGCACCTATTGGGACAATGAGCAGTTCTTC.

The rearrangement uses TRBV7-6 and TRBJ2-2; 8 nucleotides align to TRBD1. V shed 5 bases, J shed 6 bases, and the junction held 11 bases outside the gene matches. CDR1 and CDR2 (germline): SGHVS, FNYEAQ. This CDR3 spans 16 amino acids. Here the CDR3 DNA reads TGTGCCAGCAGCGTACGGGGACAGGCCCTCGCCGGGGAGCTGTTTTTT. This gives the protein CASSVRGQALAGELFF. Supplemented by reference TRBV7-6 and TRBJ2-2, the full variable domain reads GAGVSQSPRYKVTKRGQDVALRCDPISGHVSLYWYRQALGQGPEFLTYFNYEAQQDKSGLPNDRFSAERPEGSISTLTIQRTEQRDSAMYRCASSVRGQALAGELFFGEGSRLTVL.

This clonotype was observed a few times. The gene calls are TRBV5-1 and TRBJ1-1; 8 bases fit TRBD1. Germline CDR1 and CDR2: SGHRS and YFSETQ. The CDR3 contains 14 residues. V trimming: 4 bases; J trimming: 6 bases; junction bases outside the gene matches: 8. This CDR3 reads CASSPSGGSSEAFF. In DNA form, the CDR3 reads TGCGCCAGCAGCCCTTCAGGGGGCTCGTCTGAAGCTTTCTTT.

This clonotype was observed a few times. The rearrangement joins TRBV20-1 to TRBJ1-2, with D unresolved. CDR1 is DFQATT, CDR2 SNEGSKA, per germline (reference sequence). There are 9 residues in the CDR3. The CDR3 sequence is CRPGNGYTF. The CDR3 DNA is TGCAGGCCAGGAAATGGCTACACCTTC.

This clonotype was recorded many times. The chain has TRBV27 and TRBJ2-2; unclear D gene. The CDR3 spans 12 residues. Between the trimmed V and J ends, which lost 1 base and 6 bases, there was a span of 3 bases. Germline lookup yields CDR1 MNHEY and CDR2 SMNVEV (reference sequence). CDR3 residues: CASSLWAGELFF. CDR3 DNA sequence: TGTGCCAGCAGTTTATGGGCCGGGGAGCTGTTTTTT.

A word on this clonotype: A junction boundary mismatches the germline segment, possibly from a read error. The V gene is TRBV9, the J gene TRBJ2-3; D is uncertain. The CDR3 has 14 residues. Per germline, CDR1 SGDLS and CDR2 YYNGEE. The CDR3 nucleotides read TGTGCCATCAGCGTAGTGGAGTTCCCAGATACGCAGTATTTT. As protein: CAISVVEFPDTQYF.

This clonotype was picked up many times. The chain combines TRBV2 with TRBJ1-1; 11 bases agree with TRBD1. The V gene end was trimmed by 8 bases and the J gene end by 4 bases; junction bases not matched to a gene: 3. The CDR3 length is 13 residues. Per the germline V gene, CDR1 is SNHLY and CDR2 is FYNNEI. The CDR3 loop reads CASGGTGGTEAFF. The DNA for the CDR3 is TGTGCCAGCGGAGGGACAGGGGGCACTGAAGCTTTCTTT. Based on the CDR3 plus reference TRBV2 and TRBJ1-1, the full variable domain is EPEVTQTPSHQVTQMGQEVILRCVPISNHLYFYWYRQILGQKVEFLVSFYNNEISEKSEIFDDQFSVERPDGSNFTLKIRSTKLEDSAMYFCASGGTGGTEAFFGQGTRLTVV.